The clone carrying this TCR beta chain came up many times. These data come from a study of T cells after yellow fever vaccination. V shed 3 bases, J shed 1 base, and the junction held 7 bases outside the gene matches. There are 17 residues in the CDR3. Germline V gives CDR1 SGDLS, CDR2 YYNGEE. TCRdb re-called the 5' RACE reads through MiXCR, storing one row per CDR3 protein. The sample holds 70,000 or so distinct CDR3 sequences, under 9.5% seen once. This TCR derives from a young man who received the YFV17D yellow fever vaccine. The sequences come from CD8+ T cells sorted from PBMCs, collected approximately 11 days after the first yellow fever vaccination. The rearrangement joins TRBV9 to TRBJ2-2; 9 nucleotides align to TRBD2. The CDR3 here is CASSGSPSGENTGELFF. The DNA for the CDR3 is TGTGCCAGCAGCGGAAGTCCTAGCGGGGAGAACACCGGGGAGCTGTTTTTT.